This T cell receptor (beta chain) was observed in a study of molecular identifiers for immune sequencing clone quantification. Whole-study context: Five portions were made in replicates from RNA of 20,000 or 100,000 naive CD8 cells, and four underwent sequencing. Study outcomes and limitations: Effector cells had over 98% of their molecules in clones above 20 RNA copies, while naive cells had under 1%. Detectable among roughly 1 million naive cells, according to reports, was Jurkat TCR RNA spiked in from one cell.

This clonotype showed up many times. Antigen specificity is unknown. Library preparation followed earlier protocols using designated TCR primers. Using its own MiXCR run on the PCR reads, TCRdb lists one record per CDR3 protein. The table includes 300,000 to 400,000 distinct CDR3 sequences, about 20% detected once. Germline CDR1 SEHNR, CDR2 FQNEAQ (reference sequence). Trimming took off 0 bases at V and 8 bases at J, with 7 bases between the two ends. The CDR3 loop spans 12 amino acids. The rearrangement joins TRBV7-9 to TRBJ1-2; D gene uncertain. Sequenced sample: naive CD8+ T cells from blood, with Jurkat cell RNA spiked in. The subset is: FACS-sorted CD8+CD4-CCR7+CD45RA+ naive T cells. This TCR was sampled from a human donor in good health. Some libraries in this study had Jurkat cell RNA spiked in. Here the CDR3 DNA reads TGTGCCAGCAGCTTAGCCGGGGTCGGCTACACCTTC. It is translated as CASSLAGVGYTF.